Each of the 22 T cell receptor beta chains below was sequenced from the same sample in a study of T cell responses to AZD1222 COVID-19 vaccine. The table came from immunoSEQ multiplex PCR; TCRdb's copy has only in-frame clones and leaves some out. The data hold about 140,000 clones, with around 90% observed a single time. The material was peripheral blood, obtained 28 days after the second AZD1222 dose. The receptors were gathered from an adult who received the AZD1222 COVID-19 vaccine.

The chain couples TRBV29-1 to TRBJ1-5; unclear D gene. The length of the CDR3 is 13 residues. Deletions cut 3 bases from V and 2 bases from J, with 8 bases between. CDR1 is SQVTM and CDR2 is ANQGSEA in the germline V gene. The CDR3 sequence is CSVEVGGNQPQHF. The CDR3 nucleotides are TGCAGCGTTGAGGTCGGGGGCAATCAGCCCCAGCATTTT.

The chain uses TRBV7-9 and TRBJ2-2, with D unclear. Trimming stripped 5 bases from V and 11 bases from J, with 6 bases between. CDR1 SEHNR and CDR2 FQNEAQ come from the germline V gene (reference sequence). The CDR3 length is 10 residues. The CDR3 reads CASSTYELFF. CDR3 DNA sequence: TGTGCCAGCAGCACATATGAGCTGTTTTTT.

The genes are TRBV6-5 and TRBJ2-7; 8 bases map to TRBD2. CDR3 length: 15 amino acids. J lost 2 bases, V lost 0 bases, and 3 bases had no gene match. CDR1 MNHEY and CDR2 SVGAGI come from the germline V gene. This chain's CDR3 is CASSYSGGRPYEQYF. The CDR3 DNA is TGTGCCAGCAGTTACTCCGGCGGGAGGCCCTACGAGCAGTACTTC.

The V gene is TRBV6-6, the J gene TRBJ1-2, with 7 bases aligning to TRBD1. V shed 2 bases and J 2 bases; nucleotides not matched to a gene: 2. From germline, CDR1 is MNHNY and CDR2 SVGAGI (reference sequence). CDR3 length: 14 amino acids. The DNA for the CDR3 is TGTGCCAGCAGTTACACAGGGGTGAACTATGGCTACACCTTC. It is translated as CASSYTGVNYGYTF.

The chain joins TRBV19 to TRBJ1-2; TRBD1 aligns across 7 bases. The CDR3 is 18 residues long. Germline loops: CDR1 LNHDA, CDR2 SQIVND (reference sequence). After removal of 5 bases from V and 8 bases from J, the junction contained 23 bases not matched to a gene. The CDR3 loop is CASSGGTAGPFPLWGYTF. The CDR3 DNA is TGTGCCAGTAGTGGGGGGACAGCCGGGCCCTTCCCATTATGGGGCTACACCTTC.

The chain uses TRBV18 and TRBJ1-5; D perhaps matches TRBD1 (6 bases). V shed 6 bases and J shed 5 bases, with 11 bases lying between them. CDR3 length: 13 residues. Germline CDR1 and CDR2: KGHSH and LQKENI. In nucleotides, the CDR3 is TGTGCCAGCTCTCCGGACAGCTATCAGCCCCAGCATTTT. The encoded protein is CASSPDSYQPQHF. Based on the CDR3 plus reference TRBV18 and TRBJ1-5, the full variable domain is NAGVMQNPRHLVRRRGQEARLRCSPMKGHSHVYWYRQLPEEGLKFMVYLQKENIIDESGMPKERFSAEFPKEGPSILRIQQVVRGDSAAYFCASSPDSYQPQHFGDGTRLSIL.

This chain links TRBV19 with TRBJ1-5; unclear D gene. Between the trimmed V and J ends, which lost 4 bases and 5 bases, there was a span of 9 bases. CDR1 and CDR2 from the germline V gene are LNHDA and SQIVND (reference sequence). The CDR3 is 13 amino acids. CDR3 loop: CASSTARDQPQHF. The CDR3 DNA reads TGTGCCAGTAGTACGGCCCGAGATCAGCCCCAGCATTTT.

The CDR3 loop reads CASSISQGINGYTF. The CDR3 DNA follows: TGTGCCAGTAGTATATCGCAGGGAATAAATGGCTACACCTTC. This chain links TRBV19 with TRBJ1-2; D perhaps matches TRBD1 (5 bases). The CDR3 is 14 residues long. Germline V gene lookup returns CDR1 LNHDA and CDR2 SQIVND (reference sequence). Trimming stripped 2 bases from V and 6 bases from J, with 13 bases between.

J is TRBJ2-7 and V is TRBV7-6; 8 bases are a match to TRBD2. With 5 bases clipped from V and 6 bases from J, the junction kept 6 bases outside the gene matches. Germline V gives CDR1 SGHVS, CDR2 FNYEAQ. There are 13 residues in the CDR3. CDR3 sequence (DNA): TGTGCCAGCAGCCGGGCCGGGAGGGGCGAGCAGTACTTC. It codes for CASSRAGRGEQYF.

In its sample, this clone was seen a few times. The V and J genes are TRBV9 and TRBJ1-4, with a possible D match to TRBD1 (5 bases). Germline assignment: CDR1 SGDLS and CDR2 YYNGEE. V was trimmed by 0 bases and J by 7 bases, leaving 10 bases between them. The CDR3 has 14 amino acids. CDR3 protein: CASSVAGGGEKLFF. Written as DNA, the CDR3 is TGTGCCAGCAGCGTAGCTGGGGGAGGTGAAAAACTGTTTTTT.

The chain recombines TRBV28 with TRBJ2-2, with 8 bases lining up with TRBD1. The V and J ends lost 6 bases and 2 bases, in that order; junction bases with no gene match: 5. The germline CDR1 and CDR2 sequences are MDHEN and SYDVKM. The CDR3 consists of 15 residues. For the CDR3, the DNA is TGTGCCAGCAGGGAAACAGGGGGTAACACCGGGGAGCTGTTTTTT. It codes for CASRETGGNTGELFF.

The V gene is TRBV7-9, the J gene TRBJ2-3, with D perhaps TRBD2 (5 bases). Trimming took 1 base from V and 0 from J, leaving 8 bases between them. This CDR3 region has 15 residues. The germline CDR1 and CDR2 sequences are SEHNR and FQNEAQ (reference sequence). The CDR3 sequence is CASSLGSGSTDTQYF. As DNA, the CDR3 is TGTGCCAGCAGCTTAGGTTCGGGGAGCACAGATACGCAGTATTTT.

This chain connects TRBV9 to TRBJ1-6; TRBD1 matches 8 bases. Germline trimming cut 1 base from V and 7 bases from J; bases unmatched to any gene: 4. The CDR3 is 15 residues long. The germline gives CDR1 SGDLS, CDR2 YYNGEE. The CDR3 nucleotides are TGTGCCAGCAGCGTAATCAGACAGGGGAATTCACCCCTCCACTTT. As protein: CASSVIRQGNSPLHF.

The gene calls are TRBV11-2 and TRBJ2-7; tentative D call: TRBD2 (6 bases). Germline CDR1 is SGHAT and CDR2 is FQNNGV. Trimming cost V 5 bases and J 11 bases, with 22 bases left between them. CDR3 length: 14 residues. For the CDR3, the DNA is TGTGCCAGCAGCCGTATCCCGGACCAACCGGGGGAGTACTTC. This encodes CASSRIPDQPGEYF.

This sequence joins TRBV4-3 and TRBJ2-5; D assignment may be TRBD1 or TRBD2 (5 bases each). CDR1 LGHNA and CDR2 YSLEER come from the germline V gene. The CDR3 consists of 16 residues. The V gene lost 0 bases and the J gene lost 4 bases, with 15 bases spanning the gap. CDR3: CASSQDLSGPSETQYF. CDR3 bases: TGCGCCAGCAGCCAAGATCTCTCGGGGCCGTCAGAGACCCAGTACTTC.

This chain uses TRBV19 with TRBJ1-2, with a weak D call TRBD1 (5 bases). The CDR3 has 16 residues. The germline V gene has CDR1 LNHDA and CDR2 SQIVND (reference sequence). Trimming left V 0 bases short and J 4 bases short, with 15 bases between. CDR3 region: CASSIERGRAGYGYTF. CDR3 sequence (DNA): TGTGCCAGTAGTATAGAACGGGGGAGGGCCGGCTATGGCTACACCTTC.

V is TRBV12-3 or TRBV12-4 and J is TRBJ2-1; no reliable D call. V was pared by 3 bases and J by 12 bases, with 12 bases between. The CDR3 is 12 amino acids. CDR3 region: CASSFTGSGQFF. Here the CDR3 DNA reads TGTGCCAGCAGTTTCACGGGTTCTGGGCAGTTCTTC.

The rearrangement uses TRBV27 and TRBJ1-5; 10 bases are shared with TRBD1. The CDR3 consists of 15 residues. The germline V gene has CDR1 MNHEY and CDR2 SMNVEV (reference sequence). Trimming at V came to 4 bases and at J to 7 bases, leaving 7 bases not matched to a gene. CDR3 in amino acids: CASSSTTGGRQPQHF. CDR3 DNA: TGTGCCAGCAGTTCCACGACAGGGGGCAGGCAGCCCCAGCATTTT.

V gene TRBV7-2 combines with J gene TRBJ2-1; D ambiguous. Germline V gene lookup returns CDR1 SGHTA and CDR2 FQGNSA. This CDR3 is built from 13 residues. Trimming cost V 5 bases and J 8 bases, with 13 bases left between them. CDR3 residues: CASSPTARYEQFF. The CDR3 nucleotides read TGTGCCAGCAGCCCAACCGCCAGATATGAGCAGTTCTTC.

The rearrangement links TRBV2 to TRBJ2-7; tentative D call: TRBD1 (6 bases). CDR3 length equals 13 residues. Per the germline V gene, CDR1 is SNHLY and CDR2 is FYNNEI. V was cut by 11 bases and J by 4 bases, with 18 bases left in between. The CDR3 nucleotides are TGTGCCTCCAGGGGCTCACCCATATACGAGCAGTACTTC. Encoded protein: CASRGSPIYEQYF.

The genes are TRBV2 and TRBJ1-1; D remains unclear. The CDR3 covers 11 residues. V shed 8 bases and J shed 9 bases, with 13 bases lying between them. The V gene's germline CDR1 is SNHLY and CDR2 FYNNEI. CDR3 in DNA: TGTGCCAGCCTCTGGCAGATCCAAGCTTTCTTT. It specifies CASLWQIQAFF.

This chain joins TRBV2 and TRBJ2-2; D remains unclear. This CDR3 comprises 14 residues. CDR1 and CDR2 from the germline V gene are SNHLY and FYNNEI. V lost 6 bases and J lost 5, with 13 bases in between. CDR3 sequence reads: CASSANFATGELFF. The CDR3 bases are TGTGCCAGCAGCGCTAACTTCGCTACCGGGGAGCTGTTTTTT. The variable domain in full, completed from reference TRBV2 and TRBJ2-2, reads EPEVTQTPSHQVTQMGQEVILRCVPISNHLYFYWYRQILGQKVEFLVSFYNNEISEKSEIFDDQFSVERPDGSNFTLKIRSTKLEDSAMYFCASSANFATGELFFGEGSRLTVL.